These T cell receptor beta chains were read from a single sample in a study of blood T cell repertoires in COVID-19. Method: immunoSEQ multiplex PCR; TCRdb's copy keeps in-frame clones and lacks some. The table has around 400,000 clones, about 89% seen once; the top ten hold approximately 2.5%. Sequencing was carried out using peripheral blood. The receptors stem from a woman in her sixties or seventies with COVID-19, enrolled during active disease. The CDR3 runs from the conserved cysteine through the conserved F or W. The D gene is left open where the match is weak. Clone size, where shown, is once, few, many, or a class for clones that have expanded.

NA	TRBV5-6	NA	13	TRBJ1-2	TGTGCCAGCAGCTTGGGGACAATTGGAGGCTACACCTTC	CASSLGTIGGYTF
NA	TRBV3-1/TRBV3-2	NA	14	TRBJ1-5	TGTGCCAGCAGCCAGGGACAATTGCCTCAGCCCCAGCATTTT	CASSQGQLPQPQHF
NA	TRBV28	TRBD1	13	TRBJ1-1	TGTGCCAGCTACGGGACAGTGAACACTGAAGCTTTCTTT	CASYGTVNTEAFF
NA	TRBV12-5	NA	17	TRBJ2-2	TGTGCTAGTGGTTTGGTACACCGGACAGCGAACACCGGGGAGCTGTTTTTT	CASGLVHRTANTGELFF
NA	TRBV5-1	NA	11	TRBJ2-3	TGCGCCAGCAGCTTGGGGCCTACGCAGTATTTT	CASSLGPTQYF
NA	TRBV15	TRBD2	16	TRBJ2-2	TGTGCCACCAGCAGGGGGACTAGCGGGGATACCGGGGAGCTGTTTTTT	CATSRGTSGDTGELFF
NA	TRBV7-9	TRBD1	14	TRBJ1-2	TGTGCCAGCAGCTCCCCGGACAGGGCCTATGGCTACACCTTC	CASSSPDRAYGYTF
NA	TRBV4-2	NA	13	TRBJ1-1	TGTGCCAGCAGCCGTCAGGGGTACACTGAAGCTTTCTTT	CASSRQGYTEAFF
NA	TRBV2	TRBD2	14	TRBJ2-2	TGTGCCAGCAGTGGGACTAGAGGGACCGGGGAGCTGTTTTTT	CASSGTRGTGELFF
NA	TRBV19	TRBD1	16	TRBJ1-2	TGTGCCAGTAGTCCGTGGGTGAGGACAGGGAACTATGGCTACACCTTC	CASSPWVRTGNYGYTF
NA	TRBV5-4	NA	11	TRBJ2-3	TGTGCCAGCGGCCCCGGGGATACGCAGTATTTT	CASGPGDTQYF
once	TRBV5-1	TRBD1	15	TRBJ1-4	TGCGCCAGCAGCTTGGTAGGGGGCATGAATGAAAAACTGTTTTTT	CASSLVGGMNEKLFF
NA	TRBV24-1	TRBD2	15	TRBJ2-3	TGTGCCACGGGCCAACTAGCGGGGGGTGCAGATACGCAGTATTTT	CATGQLAGGADTQYF
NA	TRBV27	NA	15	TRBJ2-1	TGTGCCAGCAGCCTCGCCTACATAGAGTTGCGGGAGCAGTTCTTC	CASSLAYIELREQFF
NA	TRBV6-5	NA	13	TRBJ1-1	TGTGCCAGCAGGGTAGACAGTGGGTTGTGGGCTTTCTTT	CASRVDSGLWAFF
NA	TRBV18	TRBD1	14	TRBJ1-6	TGTGCCAGCTCACCGGGACAGGGGAATTCACCCCTCCACTTT	CASSPGQGNSPLHF